The source of this T cell receptor (beta chain) is a study of cytomegalovirus exposure and HLA in healthy donors. Overall study: The 100 to 150 validation repertoires, a later analysis reported, used the same platform as the 666 repertoires from the first cohort.

Data came from immunoSEQ multiplex PCR; TCRdb stores just in-frame clones and leaves some out. The sample contains some 150,000 clones, 80% to 90% of which appear only once. This CDR3 is built from 19 residues. Germline lookup yields CDR1 SGHVS and CDR2 FQNEAQ. V shed 1 base and J 5 bases; nucleotides not matched to a gene: 11. Study observations and caveats: The dataset shows that most TCR sequences were rare, while some public TCRs occurred in many donors. Through in vitro validation, three CMV-associated chains were shown to be specific for CMV antigens.

The donors belonged to the approximately 120-subject validation cohort, separate from the roughly 650-subject first cohort. About this clone: Its target is not known.

This chain connects TRBV7-8 to TRBJ2-1, with TRBD2 identical over 13 bases. The sequence was obtained from a woman between 18 and 29 years old in good health and CMV-seropositive. Input material: PBMCs. The CDR3 loop is CASSLGTSGSVGKNNEQFF. Here the CDR3 DNA reads TGTGCCAGCAGCTTAGGGACTAGCGGGAGCGTAGGGAAAAACAATGAGCAGTTCTTC. Full variable domain (missing parts from reference TRBV7-8 and TRBJ2-1): GAGVSQSPRYKVAKRGQDVALRCDPISGHVSLFWYQQALGQGPEFLTYFQNEAQLDKSGLPSDRFFAERPEGSVSTLKIQRTQQEDSAVYLCASSLGTSGSVGKNNEQFFGPGTRLTVL.